The clone carrying this TCR beta chain appeared a single time. CDR1 is LGHNA, CDR2 YNFKEQ, per germline. V was clipped by 0 bases and J by 4 bases, with 9 bases between them. The CDR3 spans 15 residues. The sample originates from a study of T cells in tuberculosis. About the study: Sequenced TCRs come from CD1B-GMM tetramer-binding T cells. PBMC were archived before or within 7 days of starting treatment. In South Africa, adults with active tuberculosis were compared with IGRA-negative and latently infected IGRA-positive adolescents.

The method was immunoSEQ multiplex PCR; TCRdb's version includes in-frame clones alone and lacks a portion of them. This table has 30,000 to 35,000 clones, around 93% appearing once. Stated time point: new active TB diagnosis, blood taken before or within 7 days of starting treatment. The sample here was PBMCs, taken at tuberculosis diagnosis. The V call is TRBV4-2, the J call TRBJ2-2; maybe TRBD1 (6 bases). The clonotype comes from an adult with tuberculosis. CDR3 sequence reads: CASSQDTGFTGELFF. The CDR3 nucleotides are TGTGCCAGCAGCCAAGATACAGGGTTCACCGGGGAGCTGTTTTTT.